The T cell receptor (beta chain) described here comes from a study of OX40 agonist ivuxolimab in advanced cancers. For the study at large: Participants, 82.7% male, averaged roughly 59 years of age, ranging from about 23 to 79.

Study conclusions and caveats: The study found that CD8+ T cells averaged more expanded clones than CD4+. Patients who responded partially at 0.1-3.0 mg/kg showed clonal expansion ranking among the lowest.

V dropped 0 bases and J dropped 4 bases, with 9 bases sitting between them. CDR1 is MRHNA and CDR2 is SNTAGT in the germline V gene. This CDR3 has 15 residues. Prior autoimmune disease or systemic immunosuppression barred patients. Remarks on this clone: Its antigen is not identified.

Clones were sequenced by immunoSEQ multiplex PCR, and TCRdb holds only the in-frame ones, with some missing. The sample contains 100,000 or so clones, about nine tenths of which appear only once. The receptor's source is an adult with an advanced solid tumor such as melanoma, head and neck, liver or kidney cancer. The sequenced sample was CD4+ or CD8+ T cells sorted from blood, obtained in a trial of the OX40 agonist ivuxolimab. The J gene is TRBJ2-2, the V gene TRBV6-4; the D is unclear. CDR3 bases: TGTGCCAGCAGTGACTCCGGCGGAAGCACCGGGGAGCTGTTTTTT. Translating gives CASSDSGGSTGELFF.